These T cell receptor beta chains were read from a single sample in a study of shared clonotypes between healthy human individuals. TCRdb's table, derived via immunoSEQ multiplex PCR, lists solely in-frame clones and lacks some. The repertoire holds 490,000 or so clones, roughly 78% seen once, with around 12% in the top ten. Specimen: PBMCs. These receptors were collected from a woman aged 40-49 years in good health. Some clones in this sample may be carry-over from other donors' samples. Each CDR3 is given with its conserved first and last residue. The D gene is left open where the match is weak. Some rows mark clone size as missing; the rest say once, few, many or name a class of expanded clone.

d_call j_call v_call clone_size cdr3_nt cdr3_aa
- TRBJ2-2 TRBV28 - TGTGCCAGCAGTGGGCAGGTTTTTGCCGGGGAGCTGTTTTTT CASSGQVFAGELFF
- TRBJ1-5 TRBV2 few TGTGCCAGCAGTGACAGGGTCGGCAATCAGCCCCAGCATTTT CASSDRVGNQPQHF
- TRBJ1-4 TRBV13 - TGTGCCAGCAGCTTAGGCATAACCGGGACATTAAGTGAAAAACTGTTTTTT CASSLGITGTLSEKLFF
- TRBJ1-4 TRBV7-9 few TGTGCCAGCAGCCCCCCGGGGGGGGCCTTTAATGAAAAACTGTTTTTT CASSPPGGAFNEKLFF
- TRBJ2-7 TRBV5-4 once TGTGCCAGCAGCTTGGGAGGGGGATACTACGAGCAGTACTTC CASSLGGGYYEQYF
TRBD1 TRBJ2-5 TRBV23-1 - TGCGCCAGCAGTCAATCGTACAACTCCGGGACAGATGAGACCCAGTACTTC CASSQSYNSGTDETQYF
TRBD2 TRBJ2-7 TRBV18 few TGTGCCAGCTCACCATCAGGACTAGCGGTCTACGAGCAGTACTTC CASSPSGLAVYEQYF
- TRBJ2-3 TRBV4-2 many TGTGCCAGCAGCCAAGATCAAGTTACGCAGTATTTT CASSQDQVTQYF
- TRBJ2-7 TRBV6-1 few TGTGCCAGCAGTGTAAGACTAGACTCTTCCTACGAGCAGTACTTC CASSVRLDSSYEQYF
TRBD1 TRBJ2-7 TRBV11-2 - TGTGCCAGCAGCTCGGGGGACAGGAGCTCCTACGAGCAGTACTTC CASSSGDRSSYEQYF
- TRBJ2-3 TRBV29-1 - TGCAGCGTTGAAGACACAAGCACAGATACGCAGTATTTT CSVEDTSTDTQYF
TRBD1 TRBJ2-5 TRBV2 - TGTGCCAACCGGGACAGGGGTGAGACCCAGTACTTC CANRDRGETQYF
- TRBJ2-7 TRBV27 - TGTGCCAGCAAGTCGGTAGTAAGCTCCTACGAGCAGTACTTC CASKSVVSSYEQYF
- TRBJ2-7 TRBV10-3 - TGTGCCATTCTCAATGTAGAGGGTTCCGAGCAGTACTTC CAILNVEGSEQYF
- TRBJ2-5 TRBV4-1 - TGCGCCAGCAGCCAAGATGGATCGGTAGAGACCCAGTACTTC CASSQDGSVETQYF
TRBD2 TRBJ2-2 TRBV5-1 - TGCGCCAGCAGCCCGGGACTAGCGGGAGACACCGGGGAGCTGTTTTTT CASSPGLAGDTGELFF
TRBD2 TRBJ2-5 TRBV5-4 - TGTGCCAGCAGCTTGGGGGCGGGACTAGGGGAGACCCAGTACTTC CASSLGAGLGETQYF
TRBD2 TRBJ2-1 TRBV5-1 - TGCGCCAGCAGCTACGACGGGACTAGCCTCAATGAGCAGTTCTTC CASSYDGTSLNEQFF
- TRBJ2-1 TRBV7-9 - TGTGCCAGCAGCTTAGCGAGCTCCTACAATGAGCAGTTCTTC CASSLASSYNEQFF
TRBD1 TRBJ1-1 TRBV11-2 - TGTGCCAGCAGCTGGGACAGAGGGACTGAAGCTTTCTTT CASSWDRGTEAFF
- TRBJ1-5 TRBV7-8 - TGTGCCAGCAGTGCTTACCCGACTGGGGGGAACAATCAGCCCCAGCATTTT CASSAYPTGGNNQPQHF
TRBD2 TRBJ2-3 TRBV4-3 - TGCGCCAGCAGCCAAGAGGGACTAGCGGGAGTCGGGGATACGCAGTATTTT CASSQEGLAGVGDTQYF
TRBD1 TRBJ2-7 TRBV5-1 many TGCGCCAGCAGCTTGGACAGGGGGCAGGTGGACGAGCAGTACTTC CASSLDRGQVDEQYF
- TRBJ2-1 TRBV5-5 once TGTGCCAGCAGCATCGAAAGAGAGAGCTACAATGAGCAGTTCTTC CASSIERESYNEQFF
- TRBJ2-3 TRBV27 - TGTGCCAGCAATCATGGAGGAACCCTATCTACGCAGTATTTT CASNHGGTLSTQYF
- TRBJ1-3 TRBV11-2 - TGTGCCAGCAGCACAGGGCTCTCTGGAAACACCATATATTTT CASSTGLSGNTIYF
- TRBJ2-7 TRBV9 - TGTGCCAGCAGCCCCAATCCGCAGGCCACCTACGAGCAGTACTTC CASSPNPQATYEQYF
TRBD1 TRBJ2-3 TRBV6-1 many TGTGCCAGCAGTGGGACAGGGGGCGCAGATACGCAGTATTTT CASSGTGGADTQYF
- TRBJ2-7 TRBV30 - TGTGCCTGGAGTGGGGTCCTTAGCTCCTACGAGCAGTACTTC CAWSGVLSSYEQYF
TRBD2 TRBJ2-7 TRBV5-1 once TGCGCCAGCAGGAAACTAGCGGGGGCATACGAGCAGTACTTC CASRKLAGAYEQYF
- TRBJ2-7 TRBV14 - TGTGCCAGCAGCCGGGGACGGAACTCCTACGAGCAGTACTTC CASSRGRNSYEQYF
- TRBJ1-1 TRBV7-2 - TGTGCCAGCAGCTTGGGGGGGGTGAACACTGAAGCTTTCTTT CASSLGGVNTEAFF
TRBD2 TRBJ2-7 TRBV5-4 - TGTGCCAGCAGCTTACCGAGCGGTGGGGGAGGGCCCTCCGAGCAGTACTTC CASSLPSGGGGPSEQYF
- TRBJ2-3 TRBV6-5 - TGTGCCAGCAGTAGGTCTACCTCCACAGATACGCAGTATTTT CASSRSTSTDTQYF
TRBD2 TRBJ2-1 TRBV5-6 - TGTGCCAGCAGCCGGAGCGGGACCCCCTACAATGAGCAGTTCTTC CASSRSGTPYNEQFF
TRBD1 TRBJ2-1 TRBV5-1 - TGCGCCAGCAGCACGGGACAGGGGGAGGGTGAGCAGTTCTTC CASSTGQGEGEQFF
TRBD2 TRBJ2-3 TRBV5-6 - TGTGCCAGCAGCGACCGGGCGGGAGGTTTGGATACGCAGTATTTT CASSDRAGGLDTQYF
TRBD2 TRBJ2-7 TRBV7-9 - TGTGCCAGCAGCTTAGTTCCTAGCGGGGTCTCCGAGCAGTACTTC CASSLVPSGVSEQYF
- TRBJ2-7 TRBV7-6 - TGTGCCAGCAGTCTTACTACCACAGGCAACTACGAGCAGTACTTC CASSLTTTGNYEQYF
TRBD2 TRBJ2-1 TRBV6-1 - TGTGCCACGGGGGGGTACAATGAGCAGTTCTTC CATGGYNEQFF
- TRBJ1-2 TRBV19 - TGTGCCAGTAGTATAGCCGCCGATAACTATGGCTACACCTTC CASSIAADNYGYTF
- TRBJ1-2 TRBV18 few TGTGCCAGCTCACCCTCGGGGAGGGAGGATGGCTACACCTTC CASSPSGREDGYTF
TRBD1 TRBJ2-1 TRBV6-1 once TGTGCCAGCAGTGAATGGGGAGGGACAGGGAACAATGAGCAGTTCTTC CASSEWGGTGNNEQFF
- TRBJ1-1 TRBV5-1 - TGCGCCAGCAGCTTGAGGTCCCGGAAGAACACTGAAGCTTTCTTT CASSLRSRKNTEAFF
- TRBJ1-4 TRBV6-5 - TGTGCCAGCAGTTCCAGGGACCCAACTAATGAAAAACTGTTTTTT CASSSRDPTNEKLFF
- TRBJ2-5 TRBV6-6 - TGTGCCAGCAGTTACGGGGCCCAAGAGACCCAGTACTTC CASSYGAQETQYF
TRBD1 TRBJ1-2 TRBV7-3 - TGTGCCAGCAGCTTAAGGAGCACAGGGGTAGACTATGGCTACACCTTC CASSLRSTGVDYGYTF
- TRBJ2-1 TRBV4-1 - TGCGCCAGCAGCTCCCTCGTCCTTGCTAGGTCATCTGATGAGCAGTTCTTC CASSSLVLARSSDEQFF
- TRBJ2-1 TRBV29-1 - TGCAGCGTTGAAGCCTGGGACGTCTACAATGAGCAGTTCTTC CSVEAWDVYNEQFF
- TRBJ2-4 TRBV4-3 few TGCGCCAGCAGCCAAGAGACTGGCAGGGACATTCAGTACTTC CASSQETGRDIQYF